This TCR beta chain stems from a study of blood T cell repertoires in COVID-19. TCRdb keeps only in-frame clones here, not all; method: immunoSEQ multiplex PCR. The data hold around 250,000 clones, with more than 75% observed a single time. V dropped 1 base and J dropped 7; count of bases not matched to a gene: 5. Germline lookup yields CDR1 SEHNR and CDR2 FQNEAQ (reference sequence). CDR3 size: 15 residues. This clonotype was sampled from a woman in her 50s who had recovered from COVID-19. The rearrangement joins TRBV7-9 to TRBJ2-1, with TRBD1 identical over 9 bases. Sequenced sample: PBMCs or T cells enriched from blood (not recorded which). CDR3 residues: CASSLGTGALNEQFF. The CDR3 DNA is TGTGCCAGCAGCTTAGGGACAGGGGCGCTGAATGAGCAGTTCTTC.